The T cell receptor (beta chain) under discussion was sequenced for a study of T cell changes during pregnancy in multiple sclerosis. The CDR3 sequence is 13 residues long. Between the trimmed V and J ends, which lost 6 bases and 0 bases, there was a span of 6 bases. Germline V gene sequence: CDR1 LNHDA, CDR2 SQIVND (reference sequence). Assay used: immunoSEQ multiplex PCR; TCRdb lists only in-frame clones, some missing. The data contain some 93,000 clones, about 92% of them seen just once; the ten biggest clones take up approximately 1.9%. The sample here was peripheral blood, taken after pregnancy. This receptor was identified in a female donor with multiple sclerosis, enrolled in a pregnancy study. The rearrangement joins TRBV19 to TRBJ1-3, with D hard to call. The CDR3 region has the DNA TGTGCCAGTAGATTGGCCTCTGGAAACACCATATATTTT. It encodes CASRLASGNTIYF.